The 3 T cell receptor beta chains in this list originate from one sample, sequenced in a study of cytomegalovirus exposure and HLA in healthy donors. In the PCR, 60 Vbeta and 13 Jbeta primers were used. Profiling relied on immunoSEQ multiplex PCR, and the TCRdb table lists in-frame clones only, not all of them. The table shows 100,000 to 150,000 clones, with 80% occurring only once. The source material was PBMCs. These receptor sequences come from a young man in good health and CMV-seropositive.

The rearrangement uses TRBV7-2 and TRBJ1-2; D might be TRBD1 (6 bases). Germline-derived CDR1 and CDR2 are SGHTA and FQGNSA. The CDR3 is made up of 13 amino acids. The V gene lost 4 bases and the J gene lost 4 bases, with 10 bases spanning the gap. DNA of the CDR3: TGTGCCAGCAGCTCAGGACAGATCTATGGCTACACCTTC. Its translation: CASSSGQIYGYTF.

The chain recombines TRBV18 with TRBJ1-1, with a weak D call TRBD1 (5 bases). Looked up from germline, CDR1 is KGHSH and CDR2 is LQKENI. V lost 4 bases and J lost 3, with 12 bases in between. There are 14 residues in the CDR3. The DNA for the CDR3 is TGTGCCAGCTCACGCGGTAGCAGGGACACTGAAGCTTTCTTT. It specifies CASSRGSRDTEAFF.

The chain carries TRBV9 and TRBJ1-4; 8 nucleotides match TRBD1. This CDR3 has 15 residues. Trimming at V came to 4 bases and at J to 6 bases, leaving 8 bases not matched to a gene. Germline values: CDR1 SGDLS, CDR2 YYNGEE. The DNA of the CDR3 is TGTGCCAGCAGCAGAGGGACAGGTGTTTATGAAAAACTGTTTTTT. Protein product: CASSRGTGVYEKLFF.